The 29 T cell receptor beta chains below come from one sample, sequenced in a study of blood T cell repertoires in COVID-19. The table came from immunoSEQ multiplex PCR; TCRdb's copy has only in-frame clones and leaves some out. The sample includes more than 350,000 clones, approximately 90% of them seen just once. Sequencing was performed on PBMCs or T cells enriched from blood (not recorded which). The receptors here all came from a woman aged 45-60 years who had recovered from COVID-19.

This clone was seen once. The V call is TRBV28, the J call TRBJ1-3; 7 nucleotides agree with TRBD1. CDR3 length: 15 residues. Trimming cost V 5 bases and J 0 bases; bases outside gene matches: 4. The germline CDR1 and CDR2 sequences are MDHEN and SYDVKM. CDR3 residues: CASSAWDSSGNTIYF. CDR3 bases: TGTGCCAGCAGTGCTTGGGACAGCTCTGGAAACACCATATATTTT. Full variable domain (outside the CDR3, taken from reference TRBV28 and TRBJ1-3): DVKVTQSSRYLVKRTGEKVFLECVQDMDHENMFWYRQDPGLGLRLIYFSYDVKMKEKGDIPEGYSVSREKKERFSLILESASTNQTSMYLCASSAWDSSGNTIYFGEGSWLTVV.

CDR3 sequence (DNA): TGTGCCAGCAGAACAGGGGGCCTCTCCTACGAGCAGTACTTC. Translated: CASRTGGLSYEQYF. The chain links TRBV7-9 to TRBJ2-7, with 9 positions matching TRBD1. Trimming cost V 6 bases and J 0 bases; bases outside gene matches: 3. The CDR3 consists of 14 residues. Germline V gene sequence: CDR1 SEHNR, CDR2 FQNEAQ (reference sequence).

The genes are TRBV11-3 and TRBJ2-7, with D tentatively TRBD1 (5 bases). V gave up 8 bases and J gave up 0 bases, with 11 bases separating them. Germline V gene lookup returns CDR1 SGHNT and CDR2 YENEEA. CDR3 length equals 13 residues. The DNA of the CDR3 is TGTGCCAGCGCCGGGCAGGGCTCCTACGAGCAGTACTTC. Residues: CASAGQGSYEQYF.

The V gene is TRBV5-6, the J gene TRBJ1-1, with 7 bases matching TRBD1. Trimming cost V 4 bases and J 7 bases; bases outside gene matches: 7. The CDR3 has 13 amino acids. The germline V gene encodes CDR1 SGHDT and CDR2 YYEEEE. The CDR3 region is CASSPGGGGEAFF. The DNA for the CDR3 is TGTGCCAGCAGCCCTGGAGGGGGCGGTGAAGCTTTCTTT.

The genes are TRBV6-6 and TRBJ1-3; TRBD1 might be the D (6 bases). Germline CDR1 and CDR2: MNHNY and SVGAGI (reference sequence). This CDR3 spans 16 amino acids. V was pared by 6 bases and J by 3 bases, with 18 bases between. The CDR3 sequence: CASRTQNRDYGNTIYF. The CDR3 DNA sequence: TGTGCCAGCAGAACCCAGAACAGGGATTATGGAAACACCATATATTTT.

The rearrangement uses TRBV19 and TRBJ1-3; 7 bases line up with TRBD1. CDR3 length: 14 residues. Germline CDR1 reads LNHDA; CDR2 reads SQIVND (reference sequence). J was trimmed by 3 bases and V by 6 bases; bases with no gene match: 5. CDR3 in DNA: TGTGCCAGTAGCGACACAGGGGTTGGAAACACCATATATTTT. Its translation is CASSDTGVGNTIYF.

The chain has TRBV10-3 and TRBJ1-1; D perhaps matches TRBD1 (5 bases). Germline CDR1 is ENHRY and CDR2 is SYGVKD. The V gene lost 2 bases and the J gene lost 10 bases, with 17 bases spanning the gap. This CDR3 spans 14 amino acids. The CDR3 spells CAISEGTGIGRAFF. In nucleotides, the CDR3 is TGTGCCATCAGTGAGGGGACTGGAATCGGGCGAGCTTTCTTT.

This sequence joins TRBV28 and TRBJ2-2, with 11 bases that match TRBD2. The V segment lost 5 bases and the J segment 6 bases; nucleotides outside the gene matches: 11. This CDR3 comprises 17 residues. Germline CDR1 MDHEN, CDR2 SYDVKM. The CDR3 DNA follows: TGTGCCAGCAGTCCGATCCATAGCGGGGGGGCTCCCGGGGAGCTGTTTTTT. Its translation is CASSPIHSGGAPGELFF.

This clone was seen a handful of times. This chain uses TRBV7-9 with TRBJ1-1; 7 bases map to TRBD1. Germline lookup yields CDR1 SEHNR and CDR2 FQNEAQ (reference sequence). The J segment lost 4 bases and the V segment lost 5 bases, leaving 10 bases of the junction unmatched. The CDR3 totals 15 residues. The CDR3: CASSPSTGRLTEAFF. In nucleotides, the CDR3 is TGTGCCAGCAGCCCGTCGACAGGGAGGCTCACTGAAGCTTTCTTT.

This chain uses TRBV3-1 (or the pseudogene TRBV3-2) with TRBJ2-4; 7 nucleotides align to TRBD1. This CDR3 comprises 15 residues. Trimming took 1 base from V and 4 from J; bases not matched to a gene: 4. Per germline, CDR1 LGHDT and CDR2 YNNKEL (reference sequence). CDR3 in amino acids: CASSQGKQGKNIQYF. DNA of the CDR3: TGTGCCAGCAGCCAAGGGAAACAGGGGAAAAACATTCAGTACTTC.

This chain joins TRBV19 and TRBJ1-4, with 9 bases identical to TRBD1. The CDR3 contains 15 residues. The ends lost 8 bases at V and 6 bases at J; junction bases unmatched: 10. The germline V gene encodes CDR1 LNHDA and CDR2 SQIVND (reference sequence). Here the CDR3 DNA reads TGTGCCAGTGGGGGACAGGGTCTTGGGGATGAAAAACTGTTTTTT. Its protein is CASGGQGLGDEKLFF.

This chain links TRBV7-9 with TRBJ1-1; 8 positions agree with TRBD1. CDR1 is SEHNR, CDR2 FQNEAQ, per germline (reference sequence). Trimming took 2 bases from V and 1 from J; bases not matched to a gene: 3. This CDR3 region has 15 residues. As DNA, the CDR3 is TGTGCCAGCAGCTTAAACACAGGGGGGAACACTGAAGCTTTCTTT. This codes for CASSLNTGGNTEAFF.

The chain couples TRBV14 to TRBJ2-5, with D possibly matching TRBD2 (5 bases). Germline assignment: CDR1 SGHDN and CDR2 FVKESK. The length of the CDR3 is 16 residues. The V end lost 6 bases, the J end lost 2 bases, and 19 bases lay between the germline ends. The DNA of the CDR3 is TGTGCCAGCAGGTCATCCGAGGGTTTAGGGCAAGAGACCCAGTACTTC. Translated: CASRSSEGLGQETQYF.

V usage is TRBV11-2 and J usage is TRBJ2-7; D unclear. Germline loops: CDR1 SGHAT, CDR2 FQNNGV. Trimming cost V 2 bases and J 2 bases, with 13 bases left between them. The CDR3 contains 15 residues. The CDR3 DNA reads TGTGCCAGCAGCTTATTCGAGACACCTACCTACGAGCAGTACTTC. The encoded protein is CASSLFETPTYEQYF.

This chain joins TRBV19 and TRBJ1-1, with TRBD1 identical over 7 bases. Looked up from germline, CDR1 is LNHDA and CDR2 is SQIVND (reference sequence). The CDR3 spans 14 residues. Unmatched junction bases numbered 11, after V lost 6 bases and J lost 7 bases. Here the CDR3 DNA reads TGTGCCAGTAGCCCTAACAGGGGTGAGGGTGAAGCTTTCTTT. This translates into CASSPNRGEGEAFF. Drawing the rest from reference TRBV19 and TRBJ1-1, the complete variable domain is DGGITQSPKYLFRKEGQNVTLSCEQNLNHDAMYWYRQDPGQGLRLIYYSQIVNDFQKGDIAEGYSVSREKKESFPLTVTSAQKNPTAFYLCASSPNRGEGEAFFGQGTRLTVV.

This chain uses TRBV27 with TRBJ2-1, with 14 positions matching TRBD2. Trimming took 5 bases from V and 0 from J; bases not matched to a gene: 6. CDR3 length: 18 residues. Germline values: CDR1 MNHEY, CDR2 SMNVEV (reference sequence). The CDR3 region has the DNA TGTGCCAGCAGTCACGGGACTAGCGGGGGCCTCTCCTACAATGAGCAGTTCTTC. Protein: CASSHGTSGGLSYNEQFF.

The rearrangement joins TRBV6-2 or TRBV6-3 to TRBJ1-1, with D possibly being TRBD1 (6 bases). Germline CDR1 reads MNHEY; CDR2 reads SVGEGT. The V end was cut by 5 bases, the J end by 3 bases, with 19 bases between. The CDR3 has 16 residues. The CDR3 sequence: CASSTVYGGADTEAFF. Here the CDR3 DNA reads TGTGCCAGCAGTACGGTTTATGGGGGCGCGGACACTGAAGCTTTCTTT.

The rearrangement uses TRBV12-3 or TRBV12-4 and TRBJ1-2; 8 bases are shared with TRBD1. The V segment lost 4 bases and the J segment 8 bases; nucleotides outside the gene matches: 6. The CDR3 totals 13 residues. The CDR3 region is CASSSRDRQGYTF. The CDR3 DNA reads as TGTGCCAGCAGTTCGCGGGACAGGCAGGGCTACACCTTC.

The CDR3 region is CASSIQGRYSNQPQHF. CDR3 nucleotide sequence: TGTGCCAGTAGTATACAGGGGCGCTATAGCAATCAGCCCCAGCATTTT. The J gene is TRBJ1-5, the V gene TRBV19, with D possibly matching TRBD1 (6 bases). Trimming stripped 2 bases from V and 0 bases from J, with 11 bases between. Germline CDR1 is LNHDA and CDR2 is SQIVND (reference sequence). The CDR3 extends over 16 amino acids.

This rearrangement joins TRBV7-6 to TRBJ1-2; TRBD1 matches at 7 bases. This CDR3 spans 14 amino acids. V shed 5 bases and J 0 bases; nucleotides not matched to a gene: 3. Germline V gives CDR1 SGHVS, CDR2 FNYEAQ. The CDR3 region is CASSPGTANYGYTF. DNA for the CDR3: TGTGCCAGCAGCCCCGGGACAGCTAACTATGGCTACACCTTC. The complete variable domain, with remaining parts taken from reference TRBV7-6 and TRBJ1-2, reads GAGVSQSPRYKVTKRGQDVALRCDPISGHVSLYWYRQALGQGPEFLTYFNYEAQQDKSGLPNDRFSAERPEGSISTLTIQRTEQRDSAMYRCASSPGTANYGYTFGSGTRLTVV.

V gene TRBV24-1 combines with J gene TRBJ2-2; D ambiguous. Germline values: CDR1 KGHDR, CDR2 SFDVKD. Trimming pared 5 bases from V and 4 bases from J, leaving 10 bases between. The CDR3 has 14 amino acids. CDR3 DNA: TGTGCCACCAGTGGCAGTGTTCGCACCGGGGAGCTGTTTTTT. It is translated as CATSGSVRTGELFF.

In nucleotides, the CDR3 is TGCAGCACCGGGACACTGAACACTGAAGCTTTCTTT. As protein: CSTGTLNTEAFF. The J gene is TRBJ1-1, the V gene TRBV29-1; perhaps TRBD1 as D (6 bases). The V gene lost 8 bases and the J gene lost 0 bases, with 10 bases spanning the gap. CDR1 and CDR2 from the germline V gene are SQVTM and ANQGSEA. The CDR3 spans 12 residues.

V usage is TRBV5-1 and J usage is TRBJ2-1; D might be TRBD1 (6 bases). V lost 7 bases and J 3 bases, leaving 20 bases between the germline ends. Germline V lookup: CDR1 SGHRS, CDR2 YFSETQ. The CDR3 runs to 16 residues. CDR3 protein: CASDSSGTKIYNEQFF. DNA for the CDR3: TGCGCCAGCGACTCTTCCGGGACAAAGATCTACAATGAGCAGTTCTTC.

This CDR3 reads CASSLWAGAIENEQFF. Written as DNA, the CDR3 is TGTGCCAGCAGCTTGTGGGCGGGGGCCATAGAGAATGAGCAGTTCTTC. The gene calls are TRBV5-5 and TRBJ2-1, with TRBD2 as a possible D gene (7 bases). V lost 1 base and J lost 7, with 18 bases in between. Germline assignment: CDR1 SGHKS and CDR2 YYEKEE (reference sequence). The CDR3 totals 16 residues.

This sequence joins TRBV11-2 and TRBJ2-3; 12 bases agree with TRBD2. Trimming took 6 bases from V and 0 from J; bases not matched to a gene: 10. The CDR3 has 18 amino acids. CDR1 is SGHAT, CDR2 FQNNGV, per germline. This CDR3 reads CASSKTSGGSTSTDTQYF. In DNA form, the CDR3 reads TGTGCCAGCAGTAAGACTAGCGGGGGATCCACTAGCACAGATACGCAGTATTTT.

The chain links TRBV3-1 (or the pseudogene TRBV3-2) to TRBJ2-7; tentatively, D is TRBD1 (5 bases). Germline V gene data show CDR1 as LGHDT and CDR2 as YNNKEL (reference sequence). With 4 bases removed from V and 0 bases from J, the gap between germline ends came to 10 bases. CDR3 length: 14 residues. CDR3 sequence reads: CASSPRQHSYEQYF. The CDR3 DNA sequence: TGTGCCAGCAGCCCGAGACAGCACTCCTACGAGCAGTACTTC.

The gene calls are TRBV19 and TRBJ1-5; 8 nucleotides align to TRBD1. CDR3 size: 14 residues. Germline V gene lookup returns CDR1 LNHDA and CDR2 SQIVND (reference sequence). The V and J ends lost 2 bases and 7 bases, in that order; junction bases with no gene match: 4. The CDR3 nucleotides read TGTGCCAGTAGTATAAACAGGGGGGAACAGCCCCAGCATTTT. Protein sequence: CASSINRGEQPQHF.

The chain's CDR3 is CASSLGQSVNEQFF. CDR3 nucleotides: TGTGCCAGCAGCTTGGGACAGTCCGTTAATGAGCAGTTCTTC. The chain has TRBV11-3 and TRBJ2-1; 7 nucleotides agree with TRBD1. With V trimmed by 3 bases and J by 7 bases, 6 bases remained unmatched. Per the germline V gene, CDR1 is SGHNT and CDR2 is YENEEA. This CDR3 region has 14 residues.

CDR3 DNA sequence: TGTGCCAGCAGCCATAATACAGGGGCCTATGGCTACACCTTC. Translation: CASSHNTGAYGYTF. This chain connects TRBV3-1 (or the pseudogene TRBV3-2) to TRBJ1-2; TRBD1 matches 7 bases. Losses at the gene ends were 3 bases for V and 4 bases for J; bases not matched to a gene: 5. This CDR3 has 14 amino acids. Germline-derived CDR1 and CDR2 are LGHDT and YNNKEL (reference sequence).